The entry that follows covers one T cell receptor beta chain sequence. These data are taken from a study of T cells in Graves' hyperthyroidism and ophthalmopathy. The wider study: The initial diagnosis was the point when peripheral blood was collected, ahead of any treatment.

Disease duration under 2 months; hyperthyroidism patients were aged 18 to 65. Blood dates from first hyperthyroidism diagnosis, before any ophthalmopathy symptoms. Per the germline V gene, CDR1 is SGHRS and CDR2 is YFSETQ. Trimming removed 3 bases from V and 4 bases from J, with 16 bases in between. The CDR3 has 15 amino acids. RNA transcripts provided the source from which TCR beta CDR3 regions were amplified. The primer set for the first-round RT-PCR of the TCR CDR3 was HTBI. MiXCR, applied by TCRdb to the multiplex PCR reads, yields one record per CDR3 protein. The sample carries some 600,000 distinct CDR3 sequences, around 13% recorded once.

Material: blood. The rearrangement uses TRBV5-1 and TRBJ2-5; possible D gene TRBD1, 5 bases. The receptor comes from a woman between 25 and 40 years old with Graves' hyperthyroidism that later progressed to Graves' ophthalmopathy. The CDR3 DNA sequence: TGCGCCAGCAGCTCGGCCCCAGGGATGGGAGAGACCCAGTACTTC. Translated: CASSSAPGMGETQYF.